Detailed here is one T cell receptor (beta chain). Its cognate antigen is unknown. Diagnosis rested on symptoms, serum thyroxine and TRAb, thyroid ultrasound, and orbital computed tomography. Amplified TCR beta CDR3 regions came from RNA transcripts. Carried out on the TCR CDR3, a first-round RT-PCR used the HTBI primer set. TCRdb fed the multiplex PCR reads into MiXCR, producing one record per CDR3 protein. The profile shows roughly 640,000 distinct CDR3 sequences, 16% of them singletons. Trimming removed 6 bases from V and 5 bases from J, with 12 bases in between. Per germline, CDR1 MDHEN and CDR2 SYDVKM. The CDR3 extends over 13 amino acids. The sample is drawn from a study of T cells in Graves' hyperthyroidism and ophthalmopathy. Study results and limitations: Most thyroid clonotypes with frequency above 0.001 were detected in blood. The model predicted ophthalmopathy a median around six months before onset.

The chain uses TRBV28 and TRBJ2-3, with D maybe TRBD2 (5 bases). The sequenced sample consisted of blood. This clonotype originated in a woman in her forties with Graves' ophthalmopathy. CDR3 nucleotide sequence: TGTGCCAGCAGAGAGGGCAGTATAGATACGCAGTATTTT. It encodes CASREGSIDTQYF.